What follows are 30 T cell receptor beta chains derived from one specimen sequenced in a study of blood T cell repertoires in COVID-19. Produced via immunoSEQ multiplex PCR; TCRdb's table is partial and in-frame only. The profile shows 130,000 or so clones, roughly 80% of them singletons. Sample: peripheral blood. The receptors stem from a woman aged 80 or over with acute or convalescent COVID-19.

The CDR3 nucleotides read TGTGCCAGCAGCTCGTCAACCGGGGGGAACACTGAAGCTTTCTTT. It encodes CASSSSTGGNTEAFF. V and J are TRBV6-6 and TRBJ1-1; D perhaps matches TRBD1 (5 bases). Germline CDR1 and CDR2: MNHNY and SVGAGI (reference sequence). Trimming removed 6 bases from V and 1 base from J, with 15 bases in between. The CDR3 has 15 residues.

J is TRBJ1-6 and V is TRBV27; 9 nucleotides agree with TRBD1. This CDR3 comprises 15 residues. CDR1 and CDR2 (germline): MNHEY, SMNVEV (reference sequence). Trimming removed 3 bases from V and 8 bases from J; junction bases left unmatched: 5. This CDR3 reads CASSLWTGADSPLHF. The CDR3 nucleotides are TGTGCCAGCAGTTTGTGGACAGGGGCTGATTCACCCCTCCACTTT.

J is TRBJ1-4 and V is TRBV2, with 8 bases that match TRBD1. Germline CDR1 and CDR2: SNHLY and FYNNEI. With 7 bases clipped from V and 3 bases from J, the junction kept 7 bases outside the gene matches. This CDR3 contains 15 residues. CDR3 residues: CASKRQGAPNEKLFF. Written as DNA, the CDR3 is TGTGCCAGCAAGAGGCAGGGGGCACCTAATGAAAAACTGTTTTTT.

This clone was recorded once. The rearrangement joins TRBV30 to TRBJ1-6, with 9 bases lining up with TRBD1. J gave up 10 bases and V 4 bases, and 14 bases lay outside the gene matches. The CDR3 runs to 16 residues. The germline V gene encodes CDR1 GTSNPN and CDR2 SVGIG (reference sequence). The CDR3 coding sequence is TGTGCCTGGACCGAGGGGACAGGGATATCCTACTCACCCCTCCACTTT. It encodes CAWTEGTGISYSPLHF.

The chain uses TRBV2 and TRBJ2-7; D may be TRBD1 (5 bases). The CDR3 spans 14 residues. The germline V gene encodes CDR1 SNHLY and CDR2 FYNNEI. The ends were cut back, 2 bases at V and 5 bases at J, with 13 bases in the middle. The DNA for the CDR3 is TGTGCCAGCAGTGAAATAGGGGCTAGGCACGAGCAGTACTTC. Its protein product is CASSEIGARHEQYF.

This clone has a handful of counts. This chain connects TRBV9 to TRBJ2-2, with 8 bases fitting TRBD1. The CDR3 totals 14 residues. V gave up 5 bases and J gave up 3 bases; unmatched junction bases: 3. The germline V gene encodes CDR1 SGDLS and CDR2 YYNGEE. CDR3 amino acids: CASSGQGDTGELFF. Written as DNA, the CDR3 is TGTGCCAGCAGTGGACAGGGTGACACCGGGGAGCTGTTTTTT.

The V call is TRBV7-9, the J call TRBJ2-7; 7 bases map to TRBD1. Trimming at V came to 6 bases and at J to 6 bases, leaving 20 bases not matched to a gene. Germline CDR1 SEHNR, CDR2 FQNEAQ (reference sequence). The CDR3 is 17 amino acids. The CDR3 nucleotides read TGTGCCAGCAGACCTCTTGGGACAGCCACTATTGCTGGCGAGCAGTACTTC. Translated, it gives CASRPLGTATIAGEQYF.

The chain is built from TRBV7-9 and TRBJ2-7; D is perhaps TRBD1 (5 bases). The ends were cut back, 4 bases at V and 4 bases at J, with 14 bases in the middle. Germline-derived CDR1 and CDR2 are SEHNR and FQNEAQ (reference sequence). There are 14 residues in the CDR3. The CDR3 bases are TGTGCCAGCAGCTCAGGGCGGATTTTATACGAGCAGTACTTC. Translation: CASSSGRILYEQYF.

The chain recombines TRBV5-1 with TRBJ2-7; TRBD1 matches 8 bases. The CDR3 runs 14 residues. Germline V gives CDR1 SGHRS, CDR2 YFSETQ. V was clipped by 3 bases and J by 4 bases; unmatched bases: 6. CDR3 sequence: CASSYRQGPYEQYF. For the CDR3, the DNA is TGCGCCAGCAGCTACCGACAGGGGCCATACGAGCAGTACTTC.

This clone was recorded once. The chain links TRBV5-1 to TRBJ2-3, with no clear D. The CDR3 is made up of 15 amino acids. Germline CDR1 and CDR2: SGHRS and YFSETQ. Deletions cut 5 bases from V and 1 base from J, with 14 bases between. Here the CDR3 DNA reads TGCGCCAGCAGGCCCCTTGAGTATGGCACAGATACGCAGTATTTT. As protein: CASRPLEYGTDTQYF. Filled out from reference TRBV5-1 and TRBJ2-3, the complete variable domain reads KAGVTQTPRYLIKTRGQQVTLSCSPISGHRSVSWYQQTPGQGLQFLFEYFSETQRNKGNFPGRFSGRQFSNSRSEMNVSTLELGDSALYLCASRPLEYGTDTQYFGPGTRLTVL.

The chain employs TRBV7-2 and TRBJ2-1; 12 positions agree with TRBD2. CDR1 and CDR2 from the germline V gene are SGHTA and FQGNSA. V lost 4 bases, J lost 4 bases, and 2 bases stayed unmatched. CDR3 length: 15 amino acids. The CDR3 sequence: CASSSLAGGYNEQFF. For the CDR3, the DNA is TGTGCCAGCAGCTCTCTAGCGGGGGGGTACAATGAGCAGTTCTTC.

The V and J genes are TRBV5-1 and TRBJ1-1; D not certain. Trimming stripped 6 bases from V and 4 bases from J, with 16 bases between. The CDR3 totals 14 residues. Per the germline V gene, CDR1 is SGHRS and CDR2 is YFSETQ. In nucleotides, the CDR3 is TGCGCCAGCACCACTGTCGGGGTTGGCACTGAAGCTTTCTTT. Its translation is CASTTVGVGTEAFF. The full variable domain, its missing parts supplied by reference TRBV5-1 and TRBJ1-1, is KAGVTQTPRYLIKTRGQQVTLSCSPISGHRSVSWYQQTPGQGLQFLFEYFSETQRNKGNFPGRFSGRQFSNSRSEMNVSTLELGDSALYLCASTTVGVGTEAFFGQGTRLTVV.

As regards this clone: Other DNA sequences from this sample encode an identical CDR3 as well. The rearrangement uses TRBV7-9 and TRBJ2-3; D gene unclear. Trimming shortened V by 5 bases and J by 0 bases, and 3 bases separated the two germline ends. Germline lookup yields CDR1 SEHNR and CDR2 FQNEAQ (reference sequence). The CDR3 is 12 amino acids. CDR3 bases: TGTGCCAGCAGCCCAAGCACAGATACGCAGTATTTT. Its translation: CASSPSTDTQYF.

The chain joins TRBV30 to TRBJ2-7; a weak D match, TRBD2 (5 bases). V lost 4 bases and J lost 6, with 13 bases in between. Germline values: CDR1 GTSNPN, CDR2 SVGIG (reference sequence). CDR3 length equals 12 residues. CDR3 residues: CAWNEREGEQYF. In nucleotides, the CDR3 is TGTGCCTGGAACGAGAGAGAGGGCGAGCAGTACTTC.

As DNA, the CDR3 is TGTGCCAGCAGCCTACAGAGCTCTGGAAACACCATATATTTT. Translated: CASSLQSSGNTIYF. The genes are TRBV5-4 and TRBJ1-3; no reliable D call. Germline loops: CDR1 SGHNT, CDR2 YYREEE (reference sequence). With 4 bases removed from V and 0 bases from J, the gap between germline ends came to 8 bases. The CDR3 has 14 amino acids.

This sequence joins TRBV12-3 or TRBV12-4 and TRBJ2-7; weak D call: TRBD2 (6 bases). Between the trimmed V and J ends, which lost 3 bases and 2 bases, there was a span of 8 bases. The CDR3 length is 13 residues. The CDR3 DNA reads TGTGCCAGCAGTTTCGGGAGAACCTACGAGCAGTACTTC. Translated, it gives CASSFGRTYEQYF.

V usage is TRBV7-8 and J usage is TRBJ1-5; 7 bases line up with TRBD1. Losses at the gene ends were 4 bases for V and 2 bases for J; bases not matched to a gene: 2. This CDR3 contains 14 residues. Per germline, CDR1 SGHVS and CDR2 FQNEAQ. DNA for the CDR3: TGTGCCAGCAGCTACGACAGGGGCAATCAGCCCCAGCATTTT. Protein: CASSYDRGNQPQHF.

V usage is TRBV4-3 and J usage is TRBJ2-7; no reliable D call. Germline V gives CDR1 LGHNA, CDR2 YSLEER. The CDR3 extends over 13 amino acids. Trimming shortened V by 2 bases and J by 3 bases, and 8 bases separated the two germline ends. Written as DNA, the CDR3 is TGCGCCAGCAGCCAATTCTCGGGCTACGAGCAGTACTTC. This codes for CASSQFSGYEQYF.

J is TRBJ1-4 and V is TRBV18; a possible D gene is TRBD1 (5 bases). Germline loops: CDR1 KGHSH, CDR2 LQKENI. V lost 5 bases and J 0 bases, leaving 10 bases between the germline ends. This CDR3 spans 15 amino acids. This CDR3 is CASSVDSATNEKLFF. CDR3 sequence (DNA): TGTGCCAGCTCAGTTGACAGCGCAACTAATGAAAAACTGTTTTTT.

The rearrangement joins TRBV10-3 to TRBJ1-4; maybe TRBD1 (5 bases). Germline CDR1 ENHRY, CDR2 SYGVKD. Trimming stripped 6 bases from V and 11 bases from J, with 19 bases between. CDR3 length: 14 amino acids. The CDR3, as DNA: TGTGCCATCAGACCACAGACGGACGGGGGGAAACTGTTTTTT. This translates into CAIRPQTDGGKLFF.

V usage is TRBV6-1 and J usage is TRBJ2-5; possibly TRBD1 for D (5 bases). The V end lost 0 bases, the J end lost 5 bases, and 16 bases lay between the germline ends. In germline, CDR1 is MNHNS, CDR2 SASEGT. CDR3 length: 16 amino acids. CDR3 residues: CASSEAKGSARETQYF. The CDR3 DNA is TGTGCCAGCAGTGAAGCGAAGGGGTCGGCCAGGGAGACCCAGTACTTC.

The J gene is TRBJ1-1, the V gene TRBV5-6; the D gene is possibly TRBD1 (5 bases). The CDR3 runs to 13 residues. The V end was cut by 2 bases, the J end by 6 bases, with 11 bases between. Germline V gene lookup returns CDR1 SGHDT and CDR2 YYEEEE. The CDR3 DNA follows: TGTGCCAGCAGCTTACTCCCGGGGGCTGAAGCTTTCTTT. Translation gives CASSLLPGAEAFF.

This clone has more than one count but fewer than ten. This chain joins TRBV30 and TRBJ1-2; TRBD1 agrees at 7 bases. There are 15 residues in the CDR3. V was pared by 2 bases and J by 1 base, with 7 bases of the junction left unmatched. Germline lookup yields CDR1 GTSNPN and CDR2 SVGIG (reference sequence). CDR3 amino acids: CAWSTTGADNYGYTF. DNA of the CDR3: TGTGCCTGGAGTACAACAGGGGCAGATAACTATGGCTACACCTTC. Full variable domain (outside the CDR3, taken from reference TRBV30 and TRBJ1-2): SQTIHQWPATLVQPVGSPLSLECTVEGTSNPNLYWYRQAAGRGLQLLFYSVGIGQISSEVPQNLSASRPQDRQFILSSKKLLLSDSGFYLCAWSTTGADNYGYTFGSGTRLTVV.

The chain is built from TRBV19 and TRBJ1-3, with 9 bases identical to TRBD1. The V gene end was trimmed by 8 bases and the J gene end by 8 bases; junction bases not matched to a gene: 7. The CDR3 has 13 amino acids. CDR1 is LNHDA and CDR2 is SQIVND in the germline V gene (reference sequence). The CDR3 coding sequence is TGTGCCAGTCTGGGACAGGGCGGACACACCATATATTTT. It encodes CASLGQGGHTIYF.

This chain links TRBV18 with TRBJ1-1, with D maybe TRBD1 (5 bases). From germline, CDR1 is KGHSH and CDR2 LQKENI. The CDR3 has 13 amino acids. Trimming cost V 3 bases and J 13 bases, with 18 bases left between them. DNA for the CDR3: TGTGCCAGCTCACCTTGGGACTCCGCTTTTGGTTTCTTT. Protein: CASSPWDSAFGFF.

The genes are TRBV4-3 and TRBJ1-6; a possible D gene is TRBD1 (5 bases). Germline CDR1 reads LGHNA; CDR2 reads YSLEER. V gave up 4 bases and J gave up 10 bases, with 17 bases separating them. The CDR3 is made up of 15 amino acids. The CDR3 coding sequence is TGCGCCAGCAGCCCTGACGGCAGGGAGGGATCACCCCTCCACTTT. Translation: CASSPDGREGSPLHF.

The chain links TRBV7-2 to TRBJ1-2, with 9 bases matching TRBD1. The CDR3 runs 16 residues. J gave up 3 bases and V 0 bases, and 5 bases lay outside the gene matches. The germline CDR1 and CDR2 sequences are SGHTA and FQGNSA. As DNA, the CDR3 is TGTGCCAGCAGCTTAGCGGGGGGACAGGGTGACTATGGCTACACCTTC. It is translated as CASSLAGGQGDYGYTF.

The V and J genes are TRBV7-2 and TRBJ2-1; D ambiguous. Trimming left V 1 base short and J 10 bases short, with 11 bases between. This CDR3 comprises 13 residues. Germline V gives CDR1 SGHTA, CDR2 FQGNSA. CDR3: CASSLERNREQFF. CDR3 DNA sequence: TGTGCCAGCAGCTTAGAGAGAAACAGAGAGCAGTTCTTC.

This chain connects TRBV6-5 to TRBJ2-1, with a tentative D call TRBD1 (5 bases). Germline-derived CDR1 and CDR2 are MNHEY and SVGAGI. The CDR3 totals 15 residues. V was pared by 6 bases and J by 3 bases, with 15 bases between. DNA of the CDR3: TGTGCCAGCAGGGTTGGGCTAGGGGACTACAATGAGCAGTTCTTC. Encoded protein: CASRVGLGDYNEQFF.

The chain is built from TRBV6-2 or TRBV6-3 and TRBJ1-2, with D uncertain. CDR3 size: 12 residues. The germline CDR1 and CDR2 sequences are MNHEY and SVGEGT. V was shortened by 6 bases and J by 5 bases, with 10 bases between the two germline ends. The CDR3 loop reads CASSQARYGYTF. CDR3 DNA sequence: TGTGCCAGCAGCCAAGCGCGGTATGGCTACACCTTC.